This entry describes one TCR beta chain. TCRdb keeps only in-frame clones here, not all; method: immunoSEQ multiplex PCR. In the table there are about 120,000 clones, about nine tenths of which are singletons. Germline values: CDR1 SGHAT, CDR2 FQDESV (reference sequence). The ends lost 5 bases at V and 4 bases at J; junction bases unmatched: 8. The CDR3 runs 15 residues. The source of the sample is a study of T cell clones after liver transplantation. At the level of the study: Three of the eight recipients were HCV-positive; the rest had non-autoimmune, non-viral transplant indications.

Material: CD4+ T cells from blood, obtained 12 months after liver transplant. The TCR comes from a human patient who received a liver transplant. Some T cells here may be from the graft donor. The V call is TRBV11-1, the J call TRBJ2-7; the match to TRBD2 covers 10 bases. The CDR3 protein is CASSDRTSGLYEQYF. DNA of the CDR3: TGTGCCAGCAGCGACCGGACTAGCGGATTATACGAGCAGTACTTC.